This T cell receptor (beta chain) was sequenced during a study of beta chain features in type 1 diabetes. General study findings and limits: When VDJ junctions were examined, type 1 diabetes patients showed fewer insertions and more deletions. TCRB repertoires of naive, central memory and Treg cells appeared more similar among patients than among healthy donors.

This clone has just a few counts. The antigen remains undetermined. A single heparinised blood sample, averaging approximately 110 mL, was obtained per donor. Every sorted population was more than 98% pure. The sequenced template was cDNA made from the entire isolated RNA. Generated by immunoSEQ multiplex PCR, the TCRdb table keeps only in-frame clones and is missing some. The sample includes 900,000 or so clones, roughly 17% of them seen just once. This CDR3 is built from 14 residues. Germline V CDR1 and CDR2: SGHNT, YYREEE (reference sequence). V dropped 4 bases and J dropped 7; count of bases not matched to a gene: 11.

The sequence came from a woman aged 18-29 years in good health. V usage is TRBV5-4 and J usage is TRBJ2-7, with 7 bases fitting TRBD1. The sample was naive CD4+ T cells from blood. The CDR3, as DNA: TGTGCCAGCAGCATGACAGGGTCTTCCGTAGAGCAGTACTTC. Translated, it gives CASSMTGSSVEQYF.